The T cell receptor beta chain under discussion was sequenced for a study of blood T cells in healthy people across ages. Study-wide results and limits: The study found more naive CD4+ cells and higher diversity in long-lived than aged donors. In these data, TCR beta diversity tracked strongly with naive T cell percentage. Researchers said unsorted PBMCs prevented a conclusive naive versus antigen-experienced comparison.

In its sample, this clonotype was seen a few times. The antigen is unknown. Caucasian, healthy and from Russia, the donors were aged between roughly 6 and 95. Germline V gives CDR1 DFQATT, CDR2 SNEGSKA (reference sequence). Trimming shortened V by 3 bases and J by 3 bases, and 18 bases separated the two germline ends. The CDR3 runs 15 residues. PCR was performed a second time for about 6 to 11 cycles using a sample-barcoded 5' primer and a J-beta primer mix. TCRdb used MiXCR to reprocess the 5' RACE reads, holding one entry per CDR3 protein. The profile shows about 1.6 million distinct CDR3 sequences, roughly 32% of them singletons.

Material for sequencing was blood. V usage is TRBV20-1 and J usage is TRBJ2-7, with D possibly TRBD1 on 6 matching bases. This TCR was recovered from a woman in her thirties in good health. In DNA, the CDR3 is TGCAGTGCTAGCCCCTACGGCAGGGGAGTCTACGAGCAGTACTTC. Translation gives CSASPYGRGVYEQYF.